Described below is a single T cell receptor (beta chain) sequence and its context. This specimen comes from a study of blood T cells in healthy people across ages. The second PCR ran 7 to 11 cycles with a sample-barcoded 5' primer and J-beta primers. TCRdb ran MiXCR on the 5' RACE reads and lists one entry per CDR3 protein. The table records roughly 1,000,000 distinct CDR3 sequences, around 25% of them present only once. Germline CDR1 is SEHNR and CDR2 is FQNEAQ (reference sequence). This CDR3 has 18 amino acids. V lost 5 bases to trimming and J lost 1 base; unmatched junction nucleotides: 9. Every donor gave roughly 9.2 milliliters of peripheral blood. These same records also appear under a second study, on T cells of mothers and their children.

The sample consisted of blood. J is TRBJ2-6 and V is TRBV7-9; 9 nucleotides match TRBD1. The sequence came from a girl between 2 and 10 years old in good health. CDR3 in DNA: TGTGCCAGCAGCCCGGGACAGGGACTCTATTCTGGGGCCAACGTCCTGACTTTC. Amino acids: CASSPGQGLYSGANVLTF.